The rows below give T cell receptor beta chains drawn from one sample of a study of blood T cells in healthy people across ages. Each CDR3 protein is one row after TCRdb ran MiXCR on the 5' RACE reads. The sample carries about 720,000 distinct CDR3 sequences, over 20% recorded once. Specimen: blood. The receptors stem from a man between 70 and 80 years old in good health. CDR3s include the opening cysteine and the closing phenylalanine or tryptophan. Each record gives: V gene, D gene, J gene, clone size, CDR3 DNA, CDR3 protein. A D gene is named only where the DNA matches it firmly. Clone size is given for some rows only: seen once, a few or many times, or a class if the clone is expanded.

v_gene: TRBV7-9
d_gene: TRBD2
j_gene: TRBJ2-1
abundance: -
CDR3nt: TGTGCCAGCAGCTCGGGACTAGCGGCCTACAATGAGCAGTTCTTC
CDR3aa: CASSSGLAAYNEQFF

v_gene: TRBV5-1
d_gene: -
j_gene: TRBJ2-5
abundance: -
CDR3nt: TGCGCCAGCAGCTTGGAGTCAGGGTTCCAGACCCAGTACTTC
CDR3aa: CASSLESGFQTQYF

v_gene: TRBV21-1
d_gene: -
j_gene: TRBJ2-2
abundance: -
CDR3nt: TGTGCCAGGGTGGACAGGGGGTCCGGCACCGGGGAGCTGTTTTTT
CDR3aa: CARVDRGSGTGELFF

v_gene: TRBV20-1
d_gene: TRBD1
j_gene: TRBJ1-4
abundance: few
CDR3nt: TGCAGTGCCTTGGTCTTGGGCAGGGGGAACATAAGAACTAATGAAAAACTGTTTTTT
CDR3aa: CSALVLGRGNIRTNEKLFF

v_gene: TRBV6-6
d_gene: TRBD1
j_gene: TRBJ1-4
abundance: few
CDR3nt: TGTGCCAGCACCAAGACAGGGGGGTATGAAAAACTGTTTTTT
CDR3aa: CASTKTGGYEKLFF

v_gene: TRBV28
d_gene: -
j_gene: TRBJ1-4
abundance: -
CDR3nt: TGTGCCAGCAGGGTTGGCAGCTATAATGAAAAACTGTTTTTT
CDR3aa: CASRVGSYNEKLFF

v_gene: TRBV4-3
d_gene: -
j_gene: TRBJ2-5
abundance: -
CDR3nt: TGCGCCAGCAGCCAAGGAGGGGAGGACCTGGAGACCCAGTACTTC
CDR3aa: CASSQGGEDLETQYF

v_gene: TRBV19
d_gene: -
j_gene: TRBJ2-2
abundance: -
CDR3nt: TGTGCCAGTAGTATAACGGCGTCCGCGAACACCGGGGAGCTGTTTTTT
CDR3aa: CASSITASANTGELFF

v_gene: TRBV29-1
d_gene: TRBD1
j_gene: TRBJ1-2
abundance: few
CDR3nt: TGCAGCGGCAGGACAGGGTTTGGTGGCTACACCTTC
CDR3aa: CSGRTGFGGYTF

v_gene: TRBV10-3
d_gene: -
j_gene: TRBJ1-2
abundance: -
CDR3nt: TGTGCCATCAGTGAAAGGGAACAGGGCGGGCATGGCTACACCTTC
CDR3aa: CAISEREQGGHGYTF

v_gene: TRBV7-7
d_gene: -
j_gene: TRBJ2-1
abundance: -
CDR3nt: TGTGCCAGCAGCTTGACCGGTCAATCGGTCGGTGAGCAGTTCTTC
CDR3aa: CASSLTGQSVGEQFF

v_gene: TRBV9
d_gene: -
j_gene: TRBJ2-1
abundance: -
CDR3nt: TGTGCCAGCAGCCCCTTGGAGGGGGCGTACAATGAGCAGTTCTTC
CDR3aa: CASSPLEGAYNEQFF

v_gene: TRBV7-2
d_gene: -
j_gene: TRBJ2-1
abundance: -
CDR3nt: TGTGCCAGCAGCTTAGTATCAGGGGAGAATGAGCAGTTCTTC
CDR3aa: CASSLVSGENEQFF

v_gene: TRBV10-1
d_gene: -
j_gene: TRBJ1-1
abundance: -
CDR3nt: TGCGCCAGCAGTGAGATCGCGGGCTTACAAGCTTTCTTT
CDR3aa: CASSEIAGLQAFF

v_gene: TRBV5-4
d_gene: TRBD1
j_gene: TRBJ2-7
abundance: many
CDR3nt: TGTGCCAGCAGTTCTCCGGGACAGGGGATCTACGAGCAGTACTTC
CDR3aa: CASSSPGQGIYEQYF

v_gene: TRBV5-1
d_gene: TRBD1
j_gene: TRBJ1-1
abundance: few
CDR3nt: TGCGCCAGCAGCCGGGGGACAGACACTGAAGCTTTCTTT
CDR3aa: CASSRGTDTEAFF

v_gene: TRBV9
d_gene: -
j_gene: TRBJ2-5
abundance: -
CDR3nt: TGTGCCAGCAGCACACTAGGGACGCCTACTCAAGAGACCCAGTACTTC
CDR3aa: CASSTLGTPTQETQYF

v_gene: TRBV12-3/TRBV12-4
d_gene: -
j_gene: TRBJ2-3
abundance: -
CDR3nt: TGTGCCAGCAGTAAATTTTCCACCCGCACAGATACGCAGTATTTT
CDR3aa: CASSKFSTRTDTQYF

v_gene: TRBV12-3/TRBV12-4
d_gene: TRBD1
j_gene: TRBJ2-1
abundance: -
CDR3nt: TGTGCCAGCAGCATCCCGGGACAGGGGATTCGGGGTGAGCAGTTCTTC
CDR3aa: CASSIPGQGIRGEQFF

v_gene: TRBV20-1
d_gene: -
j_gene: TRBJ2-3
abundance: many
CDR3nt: TGCAGTGCTAGAGCTCCTCCTAGCGCTGCTAGCACAGATACGCAGTATTTT
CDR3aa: CSARAPPSAASTDTQYF

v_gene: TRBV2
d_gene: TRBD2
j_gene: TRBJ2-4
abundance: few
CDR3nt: TGTGCCAGCAGGGGGACTAGCGGGGTAGCCAAAAACATTCAGTACTTC
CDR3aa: CASRGTSGVAKNIQYF

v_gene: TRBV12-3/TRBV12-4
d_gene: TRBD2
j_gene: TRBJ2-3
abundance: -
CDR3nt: TGTGCCAGCAGGGCAGCGGGAGGGAGAACAGATACGCAGTATTTT
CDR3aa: CASRAAGGRTDTQYF

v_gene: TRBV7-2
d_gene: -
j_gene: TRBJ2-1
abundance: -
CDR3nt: TGTGCCAGCAGACCCGGGCCTGAGCCCTACAATGAGCAGTTCTTC
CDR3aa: CASRPGPEPYNEQFF

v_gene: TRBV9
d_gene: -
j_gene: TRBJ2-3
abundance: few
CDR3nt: TGTGCCAGCAGCCTGCTCGGGTGGGGCGTGGGAGATACGCAGTATTTT
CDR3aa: CASSLLGWGVGDTQYF

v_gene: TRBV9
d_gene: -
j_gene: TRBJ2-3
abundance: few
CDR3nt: TGTGCCAGCAGCGTAGCAGCGCTACCAACCCGGGGTACGCAGTATTTT
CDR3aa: CASSVAALPTRGTQYF

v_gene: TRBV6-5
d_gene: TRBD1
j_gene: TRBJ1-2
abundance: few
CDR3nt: TGTGCCAGCAGTTACTACAGGGGTGGCTATGGCTACACCTTC
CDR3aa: CASSYYRGGYGYTF

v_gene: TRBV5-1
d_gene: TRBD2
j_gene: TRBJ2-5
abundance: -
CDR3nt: TGCGCCAGCAGCTTGTCTGCCGGACTAGTCCAAGGGACCCAGTACTTC
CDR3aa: CASSLSAGLVQGTQYF

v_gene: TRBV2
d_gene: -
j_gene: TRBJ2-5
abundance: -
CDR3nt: TGTGCCAGCAGCGCCGGGCAAACCGGGAAGACCCAGTACTTC
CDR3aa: CASSAGQTGKTQYF

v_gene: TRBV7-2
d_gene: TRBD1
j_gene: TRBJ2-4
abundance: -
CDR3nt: TGTGCCAGCAGCTTAGATCTCCGCGGACAGGGTGCGAGTCAGTACTTC
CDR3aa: CASSLDLRGQGASQYF

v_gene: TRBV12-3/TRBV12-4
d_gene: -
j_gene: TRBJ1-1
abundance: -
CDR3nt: TGTACCAGCAGGGGACGGCCGAGCACTGAAGCTTTCTTT
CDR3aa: CTSRGRPSTEAFF

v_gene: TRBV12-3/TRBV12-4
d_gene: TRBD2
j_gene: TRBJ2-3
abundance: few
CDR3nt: TGTGCCAGCAGTAGCCCGGGACTAGCGGGAGGTTGGGGCACAGATACGCAGTATTTT
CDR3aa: CASSSPGLAGGWGTDTQYF

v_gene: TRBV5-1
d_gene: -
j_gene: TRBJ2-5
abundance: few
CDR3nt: TGCGCCAGCAGCTGGGTGTCACAGGGTATACAAGAGACCCAGTACTTC
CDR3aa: CASSWVSQGIQETQYF

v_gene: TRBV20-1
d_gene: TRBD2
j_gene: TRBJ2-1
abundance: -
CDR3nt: TGCAGTGCCAGAGCGGGAGGGGACAATGAGCAGTTCTTC
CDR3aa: CSARAGGDNEQFF

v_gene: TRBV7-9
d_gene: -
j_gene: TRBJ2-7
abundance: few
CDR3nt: TGTGCCAGCAGGGGGAATACCGATCTCTACGAGCAGTACTTC
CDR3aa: CASRGNTDLYEQYF

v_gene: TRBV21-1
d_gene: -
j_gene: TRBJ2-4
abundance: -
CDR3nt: TGTGCCAGCAGCAAAGCGTGGAGGGTTGGAACAATAGCCAAAAACATTCAGTACTTC
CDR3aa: CASSKAWRVGTIAKNIQYF

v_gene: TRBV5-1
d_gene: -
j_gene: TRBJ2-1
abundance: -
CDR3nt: TGCGCCAGCAGCTTGTCAGGGGTTTACAATGAGCAGTTCTTC
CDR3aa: CASSLSGVYNEQFF

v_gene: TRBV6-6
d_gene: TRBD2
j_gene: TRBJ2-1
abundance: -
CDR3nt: TGTGCCAGCAGTTACTCGTTCAAGCGGGGGGGCAATGAGCAGTTCTTC
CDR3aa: CASSYSFKRGGNEQFF

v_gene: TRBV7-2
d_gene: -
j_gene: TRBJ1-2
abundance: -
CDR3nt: TGTGCCAGCAGCTTGCCGGGGTCGGCTGGCTACACCTTC
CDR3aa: CASSLPGSAGYTF

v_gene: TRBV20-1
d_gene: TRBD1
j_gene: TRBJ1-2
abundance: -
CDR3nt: TGCAGTGCCATGGGGTCGCCGACAGGGAAAGGCTACACCTTC
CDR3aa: CSAMGSPTGKGYTF

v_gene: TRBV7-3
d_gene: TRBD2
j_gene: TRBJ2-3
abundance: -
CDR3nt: TGTGCCAGCAGCTCGGGACTAGCGGGAGGGGGTACGCAGTATTTT
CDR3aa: CASSSGLAGGGTQYF

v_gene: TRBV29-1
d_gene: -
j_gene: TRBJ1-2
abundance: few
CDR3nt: TGCAGCGTTACGCTCCAACAGGGTCTCTATGGCTACACCTTC
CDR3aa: CSVTLQQGLYGYTF

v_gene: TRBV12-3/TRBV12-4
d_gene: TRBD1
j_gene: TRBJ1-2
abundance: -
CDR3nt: TGTGCCAGCAGCCAACGGGGGACAGGGCCAAACTATGGCTACACCTTC
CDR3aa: CASSQRGTGPNYGYTF

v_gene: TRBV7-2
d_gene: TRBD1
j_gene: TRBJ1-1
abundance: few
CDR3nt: TGTGCCAGCAGAAGACAGGGGGATTGGAAAGCTTTCTTT
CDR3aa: CASRRQGDWKAFF

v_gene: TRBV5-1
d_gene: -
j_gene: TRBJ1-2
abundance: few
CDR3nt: TGCGCCAGCAGCTTGGAAGCCGGCAGGGCCTATGGCTACACCTTC
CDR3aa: CASSLEAGRAYGYTF

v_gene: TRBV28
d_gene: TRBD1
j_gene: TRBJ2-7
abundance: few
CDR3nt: TGTGCCACCGTAACTCCAGGGGGCTACGAGCAGTACTTC
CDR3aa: CATVTPGGYEQYF

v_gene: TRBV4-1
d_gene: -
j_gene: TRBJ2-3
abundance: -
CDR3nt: TGCGCCAGCAGCCAAGGGTGGGCCCAGGGCACAGATACGCAGTATTTT
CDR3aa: CASSQGWAQGTDTQYF

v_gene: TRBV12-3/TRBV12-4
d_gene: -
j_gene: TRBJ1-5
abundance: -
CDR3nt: TGTGCCAGCACCCCCTTTAGCAATCAGCCCCAGCATTTT
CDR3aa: CASTPFSNQPQHF

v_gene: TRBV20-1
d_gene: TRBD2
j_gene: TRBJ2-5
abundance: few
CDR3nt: TGCAGTGCTAGTAGCGGGGGGGCCACTAACTACCAAGAGACCCAGTACTTC
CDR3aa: CSASSGGATNYQETQYF

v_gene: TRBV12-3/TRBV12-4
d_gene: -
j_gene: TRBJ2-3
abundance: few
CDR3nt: TGTGCCAGCAGTGCTCAAAGCATCCGGACTCCAAGTCAGTATTTT
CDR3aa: CASSAQSIRTPSQYF

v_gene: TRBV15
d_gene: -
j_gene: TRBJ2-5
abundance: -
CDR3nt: TGTGCCACCAGCAGAGATGTCGGCAGTTTCCAAGAGACCCAGTACTTC
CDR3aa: CATSRDVGSFQETQYF

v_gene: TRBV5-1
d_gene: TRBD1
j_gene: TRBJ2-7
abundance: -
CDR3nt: TGCGCCAGCAGCTTTGTGCAGGGGGCCTACGAGCAGTACTTC
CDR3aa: CASSFVQGAYEQYF

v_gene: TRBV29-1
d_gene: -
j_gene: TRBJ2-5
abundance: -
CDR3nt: TGCAGCGTTGGAGTATCGGGGATCCAAGAGACCCAGTACTTC
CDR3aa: CSVGVSGIQETQYF

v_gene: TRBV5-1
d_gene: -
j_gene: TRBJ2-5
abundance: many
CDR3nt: TGCGCCAGCAGCTCGGGCTCAGGGGTAGAGACCCAGTACTTC
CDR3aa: CASSSGSGVETQYF